These 24 T cell receptor beta chains came from one sample sequenced in a study of T cell repertoires in cytomegalovirus infection. TCRdb recomputed calls from the reads with MiXCR, one row per CDR3 protein. The sample holds around 300,000 distinct CDR3 sequences, 20% to 25% seen once. No antigen has been identified for these receptors. Sequencing used cultured PBMCs, obtained from culture after CMV antigen stimulation. Every receptor here comes from a human donor in good health (CMV status not recorded). Some clones in this sample may be carry-over from other donors' samples.

The chain employs TRBV2 and TRBJ2-2, with 7 positions matching TRBD1. CDR3 length equals 14 residues. Germline loops: CDR1 SNHLY, CDR2 FYNNEI. Trimming removed 6 bases from V and 5 bases from J; junction bases left unmatched: 6. As DNA, the CDR3 is TGTGCCAGCAGGACAGGGTTTGATACCGGGGAGCTGTTTTTT. Translating gives CASRTGFDTGELFF.

This chain links TRBV16 with TRBJ1-3; no reliable D call. Trimming took 3 bases from V and 4 from J, leaving 16 bases between them. Looked up from germline, CDR1 is KGHSY and CDR2 is FQNENV. The CDR3 length is 16 residues. The CDR3 nucleotides are TGTGCCAGCAGCCAGCTAGCGGCGATGGACGGAAACACCATATATTTT. This translates into CASSQLAAMDGNTIYF.

This clonotype was seen many times. The chain joins TRBV7-2 to TRBJ2-1; D gene uncertain. Germline V gene sequence: CDR1 SGHTA, CDR2 FQGNSA. The CDR3 covers 15 residues. The V end lost 1 base, the J end lost 6 bases, and 13 bases lay between the germline ends. CDR3 coding DNA: TGTGCCAGCAGCTTAGAAGGGTCTGGCCCCAATGAGCAGTTCTTC. Translated, it gives CASSLEGSGPNEQFF. Full variable domain (rest looked up from reference TRBV7-2 and TRBJ2-1): GAGVSQSPSNKVTEKGKDVELRCDPISGHTALYWYRQSLGQGLEFLIYFQGNSAPDKSGLPSDRFSAERTGGSVSTLTIQRTQQEDSAVYLCASSLEGSGPNEQFFGPGTRLTVL.

The rearrangement uses TRBV5-1 and TRBJ2-2, with 7 nucleotides matching TRBD1. J was trimmed by 6 bases and V by 4 bases; bases with no gene match: 12. The CDR3 sequence is 16 residues long. Germline loops: CDR1 SGHRS, CDR2 YFSETQ. CDR3 residues: CASSPTGRQGAGELFF. CDR3 nucleotides: TGCGCCAGCAGCCCAACGGGGCGGCAGGGGGCCGGGGAGCTGTTTTTT.

The CDR3 DNA sequence: TGTGCAAGTAGGGGCGAGACTGGGGCCAACGTCCTGACTTTC. This gives the protein CASRGETGANVLTF. The V and J genes are TRBV15 and TRBJ2-6; tentatively, D is TRBD1 (5 bases). The CDR3 runs to 14 residues. Germline values: CDR1 LNHNV, CDR2 YYDKDF (reference sequence).

Written as DNA, the CDR3 is TGCGCCAGCAGTCAATCCACAGGTGATTCCTACGAGCAGTACTTC. It codes for CASSQSTGDSYEQYF. The chain employs TRBV23-1 and TRBJ2-7; D may be TRBD1 (5 bases). TRBV23-1 qualifies as an ORF whose function is uncertain. V was pared by 0 bases and J by 1 base, with 10 bases between. CDR3 length equals 15 residues.

The table lists this clonotype with a few counts. The rearrangement joins TRBV7-9 to TRBJ2-6, with D uncertain. Trimming pared 6 bases from V and 1 base from J, leaving 10 bases between. The CDR3 extends over 15 amino acids. Germline V CDR1 and CDR2: SEHNR, FQNEAQ (reference sequence). CDR3 in amino acids: CASSQAISGANVLTF. The DNA for the CDR3 is TGTGCCAGCAGTCAAGCAATATCTGGGGCCAACGTCCTGACTTTC.

The chain recombines TRBV12-3 or TRBV12-4 with TRBJ1-4; unclear D gene. The ends were cut back, 5 bases at V and 2 bases at J, with 9 bases in the middle. The CDR3 has 14 amino acids. This CDR3 reads CASSDYGTNEKLFF. The CDR3 bases are TGTGCCAGCAGTGACTACGGGACTAATGAAAAACTGTTTTTT.

The chain has TRBV18 and TRBJ2-7; 7 bases are a match to TRBD1. Germline assignment: CDR1 KGHSH and CDR2 LQKENI. Unmatched junction bases numbered 5, after V lost 3 bases and J lost 3 bases. This CDR3 is built from 14 residues. CDR3 residues: CASSPAGGLYEQYF. Here the CDR3 DNA reads TGTGCCAGCTCACCGGCAGGGGGTCTCTACGAGCAGTACTTC.

This clonotype was seen just once. V gene TRBV28 combines with J gene TRBJ2-7; 8 bases are shared with TRBD1. Germline V gene lookup returns CDR1 MDHEN and CDR2 SYDVKM. The CDR3 consists of 14 residues. The V and J ends lost 5 bases and 0 bases, in that order; junction bases with no gene match: 3. The chain's CDR3 is CASSTGGSSYEQYV. Here the CDR3 DNA reads TGTGCCAGCAGTACAGGGGGAAGCTCCTACGAGCAGTACGTC.

The V call is TRBV5-1, the J call TRBJ1-1, with D possibly matching TRBD1 (5 bases). Germline loops: CDR1 SGHRS, CDR2 YFSETQ. V was shortened by 1 base and J by 0 bases, with 13 bases between the two germline ends. The CDR3 spans 16 residues. The CDR3 sequence: CASSLLGLHMNTEAFF. The CDR3 DNA sequence: TGCGCCAGCAGCTTGCTGGGACTTCACATGAACACTGAAGCTTTCTTT.

The chain carries TRBV24-1 and TRBJ1-1, with D hard to call. CDR1 is KGHDR and CDR2 is SFDVKD in the germline V gene. V was trimmed by 9 bases and J by 1 base, leaving 11 bases between them. CDR3 length: 13 amino acids. In DNA form, the CDR3 reads TGTGCCACCCAGCGACGGGAGAACACTGAAGCTTTCTTT. This translates into CATQRRENTEAFF.

The rearrangement joins TRBV7-2 to TRBJ1-1, with D unclear. V was trimmed by 6 bases and J by 10 bases, leaving 12 bases between them. This CDR3 is 11 amino acids long. Germline V gene lookup returns CDR1 SGHTA and CDR2 FQGNSA. CDR3 sequence: CASRFGSVAFF. In DNA, the CDR3 is TGTGCCAGCAGATTCGGGTCCGTAGCTTTCTTT.

V gene TRBV10-3 combines with J gene TRBJ2-5; 8 bases line up with TRBD2. Germline trimming cut 10 bases from V and 3 bases from J; bases unmatched to any gene: 10. Looked up from germline, CDR1 is ENHRY and CDR2 is SYGVKD. This CDR3 has 14 residues. As DNA, the CDR3 is TGTGCCACCAGAGGGTTGCGGGGGGAAGAGACCCAGTACTTC. Translating it yields CATRGLRGEETQYF.

The chain combines TRBV29-1 with TRBJ2-3; a possible D gene is TRBD1 (5 bases). V was shortened by 3 bases and J by 5 bases, with 12 bases between the two germline ends. Germline-derived CDR1 and CDR2 are SQVTM and ANQGSEA. The CDR3 is 13 residues long. The CDR3, as DNA: TGCAGCGTTGATTGGCAGGGTCAAGATACGCAGTATTTT. This translates into CSVDWQGQDTQYF.

This clonotype was recorded at least ten times. The chain uses TRBV7-6 and TRBJ2-1; weak D call: TRBD2 (6 bases). Germline CDR1 reads SGHVS; CDR2 reads FNYEAQ. Trimming took off 4 bases at V and 4 bases at J, with 17 bases between the two ends. The CDR3 is made up of 16 amino acids. CDR3 amino acids: CASSYGGPSSYNEQFF. CDR3 nucleotide sequence: TGTGCCAGCAGCTACGGAGGGCCCTCCAGTTACAATGAGCAGTTCTTC. Variable domain in full (rest from reference TRBV7-6 and TRBJ2-1): GAGVSQSPRYKVTKRGQDVALRCDPISGHVSLYWYRQALGQGPEFLTYFNYEAQQDKSGLPNDRFSAERPEGSISTLTIQRTEQRDSAMYRCASSYGGPSSYNEQFFGPGTRLTVL.

The V gene is TRBV7-4, the J gene TRBJ2-5; no clear D. V shed 2 bases and J shed 5 bases, with 12 bases lying between them. The CDR3 runs to 14 residues. CDR1 SGHVT and CDR2 SQSDAQ come from the germline V gene. DNA of the CDR3: TGTGCCAGCAGCTTATCTGGATCCCCCGAGACCCAGTACTTC. Its translation: CASSLSGSPETQYF. Filled out from reference TRBV7-4 and TRBJ2-5, the complete variable domain reads GAGVSQSPRYKVAKRGRDVALRCDSISGHVTLYWYRQTLGQGSEVLTYSQSDAQRDKSGRPSGRFSAERPERSVSTLKIQRTEQGDSAVYLCASSLSGSPETQYFGPGTRLLVL.

The chain recombines TRBV4-1 with TRBJ1-5; D is possibly TRBD1 (5 bases). The germline CDR1 and CDR2 sequences are MGHRA and YSYEKL. V was clipped by 0 bases and J by 0 bases, with 15 bases between them. The CDR3 extends over 18 amino acids. This CDR3 reads CASSQENGGGNSNQPQHF. CDR3 in DNA: TGCGCCAGCAGCCAAGAGAATGGGGGAGGGAATAGCAATCAGCCCCAGCATTTT.

The CDR3 loop is CASSQAGQGRETQYF. For the CDR3, the DNA is TGTGCCAGCAGCCAAGCGGGGCAGGGCCGAGAGACCCAGTACTTC. The V gene is TRBV7-9, the J gene TRBJ2-5; TRBD2 matches at 7 bases. This CDR3 is built from 15 residues. The germline V gene encodes CDR1 SEHNR and CDR2 FQNEAQ (reference sequence). Trimming removed 5 bases from V and 4 bases from J; junction bases left unmatched: 10.

This clonotype showed up many times. This sequence joins TRBV10-3 and TRBJ2-3, with TRBD2 identical over 8 bases. Trimming removed 5 bases from V and 3 bases from J; junction bases left unmatched: 7. There are 15 residues in the CDR3. Germline V gene sequence: CDR1 ENHRY, CDR2 SYGVKD. CDR3 nucleotide sequence: TGTGCCATCAGTCTAAGCGGGAGCGGAACAGATACGCAGTATTTT. Its translation: CAISLSGSGTDTQYF.

The chain uses TRBV12-3 or TRBV12-4 and TRBJ1-2; unclear D gene. Trimming removed 1 base from V and 7 bases from J, with 4 bases in between. CDR3 size: 11 residues. In DNA, the CDR3 is TGTGCCAGCAGTTTAGAATTTGGCTACACCTTC. This gives the protein CASSLEFGYTF.

This clonotype was seen a handful of times. The chain recombines TRBV12-3 or TRBV12-4 with TRBJ2-1; 12 bases agree with TRBD2. V dropped 5 bases and J dropped 8; count of bases not matched to a gene: 7. This CDR3 is 15 amino acids long. The CDR3 DNA is TGTGCCAGCAGTCGACTAGCGGGGGTTTGGGATGAGCAGTTCTTC. Its translation is CASSRLAGVWDEQFF.

The genes are TRBV20-1 and TRBJ1-2, with D possibly being TRBD1 (6 bases). The CDR3 extends over 19 amino acids. The germline CDR1 and CDR2 sequences are DFQATT and SNEGSKA (reference sequence). Trimming removed 1 base from V and 5 bases from J, with 29 bases in between. The CDR3 protein is CSARALYRVDSEGVYGYTF. The CDR3 coding sequence is TGCAGTGCTAGAGCCCTATACAGGGTAGACTCCGAGGGGGTATATGGCTACACCTTC.

This clonotype has only a few counts. The chain links TRBV5-4 to TRBJ1-2; the D gene is possibly TRBD1 (6 bases). This CDR3 is built from 12 residues. Trimming stripped 4 bases from V and 6 bases from J, with 10 bases between. Germline-derived CDR1 and CDR2 are SGHNT and YYREEE (reference sequence). CDR3 DNA sequence: TGTGCCAGCAGCACCCAGGGGAATGGCTACACCTTC. It translates to CASSTQGNGYTF.